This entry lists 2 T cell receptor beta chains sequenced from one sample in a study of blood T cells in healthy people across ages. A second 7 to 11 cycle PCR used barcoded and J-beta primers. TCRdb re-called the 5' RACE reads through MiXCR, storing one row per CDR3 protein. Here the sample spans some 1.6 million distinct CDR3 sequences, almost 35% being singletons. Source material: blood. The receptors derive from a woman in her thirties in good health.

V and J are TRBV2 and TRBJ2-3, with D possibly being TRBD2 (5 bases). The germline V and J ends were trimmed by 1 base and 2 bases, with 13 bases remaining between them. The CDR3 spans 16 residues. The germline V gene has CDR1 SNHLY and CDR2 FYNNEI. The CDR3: CASSEERSGITDTQYF. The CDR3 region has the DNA TGTGCCAGCAGTGAAGAGCGGTCGGGGATCACAGATACGCAGTATTTT.

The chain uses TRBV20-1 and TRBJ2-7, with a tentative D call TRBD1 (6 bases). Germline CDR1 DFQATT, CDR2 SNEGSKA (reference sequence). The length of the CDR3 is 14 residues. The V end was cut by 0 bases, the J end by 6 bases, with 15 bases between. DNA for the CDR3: TGCAGTGCTAGAGATCCCAGGGGCGTCGTCGAGCAGTACTTC. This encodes CSARDPRGVVEQYF.